The 28 T cell receptor beta chains below were found in one sample sequenced in a study of shared clonotypes between healthy human individuals (TCRdb year 2020). Library creation used the immunoSEQ multiplex PCR assay. This is the immuneACCESS table as TCRdb keeps it, with only in-frame sequences that have V and J called. A part of the clones is gone; compared with another copy, unresolved V genes explain less than half, and the rest is unexplained. The sample table shows roughly 1,500,000 clones, and roughly 98.5% are seen once. The ten most abundant clones make up roughly 0.35% of the sample. Sequencing input: naive CD4+ T cells sorted from blood. Taken with the paper, the label for cell subset or site translates to: CD45RA+ positively selected. These TCRs come from a young man in good health.

The V gene is TRBV27, the J gene TRBJ2-3; D call uncertain. The CDR3 extends over 12 amino acids. V dropped 4 bases and J dropped 6 bases, with 8 bases sitting between them. Germline V lookup: CDR1 MNHEY, CDR2 SMNVEV (reference sequence). The CDR3 bases are TGTGCCAGCAGTTCCCGGTCCGATACGCAGTATTTT. Protein product: CASSSRSDTQYF.

This sequence joins TRBV27 and TRBJ1-2, with a possible D match to TRBD1 (5 bases). Looked up from germline, CDR1 is MNHEY and CDR2 is SMNVEV (reference sequence). Trimming shortened V by 5 bases and J by 1 base, and 8 bases separated the two germline ends. The length of the CDR3 is 13 residues. The CDR3, as DNA: TGTGCCAGCAGTCTGACAGTTAACTATGGCTACACCTTC. Translating gives CASSLTVNYGYTF.

The chain uses TRBV27 and TRBJ1-1, with D unclear. The germline V gene encodes CDR1 MNHEY and CDR2 SMNVEV (reference sequence). The CDR3 is made up of 13 amino acids. Trimming took off 1 base at V and 7 bases at J, with 10 bases between the two ends. The CDR3 loop reads CASSLWVGHEAFF. The CDR3 DNA is TGTGCCAGCAGTTTATGGGTCGGTCATGAAGCTTTCTTT.

V usage is TRBV28 and J usage is TRBJ2-7; no clear D gene. CDR1 and CDR2 from the germline V gene are MDHEN and SYDVKM. The CDR3 covers 10 residues. V dropped 10 bases and J dropped 7 bases, with 11 bases sitting between them. The CDR3 protein is CATGAREQYF. The CDR3 coding sequence is TGTGCCACCGGCGCCCGGGAGCAGTACTTC.

The chain has TRBV18 and TRBJ2-3; TRBD2 aligns across 7 bases. Trimming cost V 3 bases and J 3 bases; bases outside gene matches: 6. Germline V gene lookup returns CDR1 KGHSH and CDR2 LQKENI. The CDR3 is made up of 15 amino acids. CDR3: CASSPTGGVTDTQYF. CDR3 coding DNA: TGTGCCAGCTCACCGACTGGGGGGGTAACAGATACGCAGTATTTT.

This chain joins TRBV7-8 and TRBJ2-7; no firm D call. Germline loops: CDR1 SGHVS, CDR2 FQNEAQ. There are 13 residues in the CDR3. V lost 7 bases to trimming and J lost 7 bases, with 17 bases between them. The CDR3 DNA follows: TGTGCCAGCACCCTGGTTGGCTGGGGTGAGCAGTACTTC. Translation: CASTLVGWGEQYF.

J is TRBJ2-7 and V is TRBV7-2; D may correspond to TRBD1 or TRBD2 (5 bases each). The CDR3 runs to 13 residues. V gave up 6 bases and J gave up 4 bases, with 13 bases separating them. Looked up from germline, CDR1 is SGHTA and CDR2 is FQGNSA. CDR3 nucleotide sequence: TGTGCCAGCAGGGGATTTGGGGGTTACGAGCAGTACTTC. This sequence encodes CASRGFGGYEQYF.

The chain carries TRBV2 and TRBJ2-7, with 8 bases identical to TRBD1. V shed 3 bases and J 3 bases; nucleotides not matched to a gene: 7. The CDR3 consists of 15 residues. Per the germline V gene, CDR1 is SNHLY and CDR2 is FYNNEI. The CDR3 nucleotides are TGTGCCAGCAGTGACGTCGGACAGGGTATCTACGAGCAGTACTTC. It is translated as CASSDVGQGIYEQYF.

Concerning this clone itself: Other DNA variants within this sample encode the same CDR3. This chain uses TRBV10-1 with TRBJ2-7; D unresolved. This CDR3 is 13 amino acids long. The V end was cut by 0 bases, the J end by 4 bases, with 7 bases between. CDR1 and CDR2 (germline): WNHNN, SYGVQD (reference sequence). Here the CDR3 reads CASSESGVYEQYF. The CDR3 DNA sequence: TGCGCCAGCAGTGAGTCTGGTGTGTACGAGCAGTACTTC.

The chain links TRBV18 to TRBJ2-5; TRBD1 matches at 7 bases. V lost 6 bases, J lost 1 base, and 11 bases stayed unmatched. The CDR3 runs to 16 residues. Germline V gene data show CDR1 as KGHSH and CDR2 as LQKENI. The CDR3 is CASSPDLQGIQETQYF. DNA of the CDR3: TGTGCCAGCTCCCCAGATTTACAGGGGATCCAAGAGACCCAGTACTTC.

V gene TRBV7-2 combines with J gene TRBJ2-2, with D possibly matching TRBD1 (6 bases). The CDR3 has 14 residues. Germline V lookup: CDR1 SGHTA, CDR2 FQGNSA. Trimming stripped 2 bases from V and 8 bases from J, with 12 bases between. For the CDR3, the DNA is TGTGCCAGCAGCTTACAGCCAGGGGAGGGGGAGCTGTTTTTT. This translates into CASSLQPGEGELFF.

The J gene is TRBJ1-4, the V gene TRBV10-2; no definite D call. The CDR3 is 12 residues long. Germline CDR1 WSHSY, CDR2 SAAADI. V lost 2 bases to trimming and J lost 11 bases, with 9 bases between them. The CDR3 coding sequence is TGCGCCAGCAGTGAGGTTCTTGGGAAACTGTTTTTT. Translated, it gives CASSEVLGKLFF.

J is TRBJ2-7 and V is TRBV28; D unclear. V lost 8 bases, J lost 1 base, and 12 bases lay in between. The germline V gene encodes CDR1 MDHEN and CDR2 SYDVKM. This CDR3 has 13 amino acids. The CDR3 sequence: CASFDSGSYEQYF. CDR3 nucleotides: TGTGCCAGCTTTGATAGTGGTTCCTACGAGCAGTACTTC.

The chain is built from TRBV7-9 and TRBJ2-7; 13 nucleotides match TRBD2. This CDR3 is 14 amino acids long. Germline V gene lookup returns CDR1 SEHNR and CDR2 FQNEAQ (reference sequence). Unmatched junction bases numbered 3, after V lost 5 bases and J lost 5 bases. The CDR3: CASSRLAGGNEQYF. In DNA, the CDR3 is TGTGCCAGCAGCCGACTAGCGGGAGGTAACGAGCAGTACTTC.

A remark on this clone: This CDR3 is also generated by other DNA sequences in the sample. The CDR3 coding sequence is TGTGCCAGCAGTCTTAGTCAAGAGACCCAGTACTTC. Protein: CASSLSQETQYF. This chain joins TRBV28 and TRBJ2-5; no clear D. CDR1 and CDR2 (germline): MDHEN, SYDVKM. V was cut by 5 bases and J by 2 bases, with 6 bases left in between. The CDR3 runs 12 residues. The full variable domain, with the rest looked up from reference TRBV28 and TRBJ2-5, is DVKVTQSSRYLVKRTGEKVFLECVQDMDHENMFWYRQDPGLGLRLIYFSYDVKMKEKGDIPEGYSVSREKKERFSLILESASTNQTSMYLCASSLSQETQYFGPGTRLLVL.

The CDR3 coding sequence is TGCGCCAGCAGCTCCCCGGTTCACGGGGGCCTTGCCACAGATACGCAGTATTTT. This codes for CASSSPVHGGLATDTQYF. The V call is TRBV5-1, the J call TRBJ2-3; D might be TRBD1 or TRBD2, each matching 6 bases. CDR3 size: 18 residues. Looked up from germline, CDR1 is SGHRS and CDR2 is YFSETQ. V lost 3 bases and J 2 bases, leaving 22 bases between the germline ends.

A single count supports this clone. The V call is TRBV6-1, the J call TRBJ2-3; TRBD2 matches 10 bases. The CDR3 extends over 23 amino acids. V shed 2 bases, J shed 7 bases, and the junction held 30 bases outside the gene matches. Germline CDR1 MNHNS, CDR2 SASEGT. The CDR3 DNA reads TGTGCCAGCAGTGAAAAGGCAGGGCGGATAGCGGGAGGAATAGTTTGGGTGGTAAATACGCAGTATTTT. This encodes CASSEKAGRIAGGIVWVVNTQYF.

This chain uses TRBV9 with TRBJ1-2, with D maybe TRBD1 (5 bases). V was clipped by 6 bases and J by 0 bases, with 15 bases between them. Germline CDR1 SGDLS, CDR2 YYNGEE. The length of the CDR3 is 15 residues. The CDR3 DNA sequence: TGTGCCAGCACCCGGCCGGGGACTTCTAACTATGGCTACACCTTC. Translation: CASTRPGTSNYGYTF.

The chain recombines TRBV9 with TRBJ1-1; D call uncertain. Trimming removed 2 bases at V and 6 bases at J, with 14 bases between. CDR3 length: 14 residues. Germline V CDR1 and CDR2: SGDLS, YYNGEE. The CDR3 reads CASSVQAGYAEAFF. The CDR3 region has the DNA TGTGCCAGCAGCGTCCAGGCGGGGTACGCTGAAGCTTTCTTT.

The chain couples TRBV9 to TRBJ1-1, with a tentative D call TRBD1 (5 bases). CDR1 SGDLS and CDR2 YYNGEE come from the germline V gene. V was clipped by 0 bases and J by 0 bases, with 9 bases between them. This CDR3 contains 15 residues. CDR3 DNA sequence: TGTGCCAGCAGCGTAGGCGGGGGGGTGAACACTGAAGCTTTCTTT. Residues: CASSVGGGVNTEAFF.

J is TRBJ1-2 and V is TRBV30; a weak D match, TRBD1 (5 bases). Trimming removed 0 bases at V and 3 bases at J, with 14 bases between. The CDR3 extends over 15 amino acids. CDR1 and CDR2 from the germline V gene are GTSNPN and SVGIG (reference sequence). CDR3 sequence reads: CAWSVLGELYYGYTF. The CDR3 region has the DNA TGTGCCTGGAGTGTACTGGGGGAATTGTACTATGGCTACACCTTC.

As to this clone: Other DNA sequences within the sample encode an identical CDR3. This chain links TRBV18 with TRBJ2-2; D not certain. This CDR3 is 13 amino acids long. Trimming took 3 bases from V and 1 from J, leaving 3 bases between them. CDR1 is KGHSH, CDR2 LQKENI, per germline. In DNA, the CDR3 is TGTGCCAGCTCACCGTTGAACACCGGGGAGCTGTTTTTT. This encodes CASSPLNTGELFF. Filled out from reference TRBV18 and TRBJ2-2, the complete variable domain reads NAGVMQNPRHLVRRRGQEARLRCSPMKGHSHVYWYRQLPEEGLKFMVYLQKENIIDESGMPKERFSAEFPKEGPSILRIQQVVRGDSAAYFCASSPLNTGELFFGEGSRLTVL.

This sequence joins TRBV10-3 and TRBJ2-3, with D perhaps matching TRBD1 or TRBD2 (5 bases each). This CDR3 has 15 amino acids. Deletions cut 3 bases from V and 2 bases from J, with 12 bases between. Germline V gene sequence: CDR1 ENHRY, CDR2 SYGVKD. CDR3 coding DNA: TGTGCCATCAGTGATAGGGACCTGAACACAGATACGCAGTATTTT. It yields the protein CAISDRDLNTDTQYF.

The gene calls are TRBV4-3 and TRBJ2-7; perhaps TRBD2 as D (6 bases). The CDR3 totals 14 residues. Germline assignment: CDR1 LGHNA and CDR2 YSLEER. V lost 1 base and J 6 bases, leaving 13 bases between the germline ends. CDR3 DNA: TGCGCCAGCAGCCAAGCCAAGCGGAGGGCCGAGCAGTACTTC. It codes for CASSQAKRRAEQYF.

V usage is TRBV2 and J usage is TRBJ1-5, with a weak D call TRBD1 (6 bases). There are 18 residues in the CDR3. Trimming removed 6 bases from V and 0 bases from J, with 21 bases in between. Germline V CDR1 and CDR2: SNHLY, FYNNEI. The CDR3 DNA is TGTGCCAGCAGCTTTCCAGAGGGGGTAGGGGATAGCAATCAGCCCCAGCATTTT. This codes for CASSFPEGVGDSNQPQHF.

V usage is TRBV5-1 and J usage is TRBJ2-7, with 7 bases identical to TRBD2. The CDR3 spans 14 residues. CDR1 and CDR2 (germline): SGHRS, YFSETQ. The junction had 8 bases not matched to a gene; V was cut back by 5 bases and J by 3 bases. Here the CDR3 reads CASSLGSGNYEQYF. CDR3 nucleotides: TGCGCCAGCAGTCTAGGCAGCGGGAACTACGAGCAGTACTTC. Filled out from reference TRBV5-1 and TRBJ2-7, the complete variable domain reads KAGVTQTPRYLIKTRGQQVTLSCSPISGHRSVSWYQQTPGQGLQFLFEYFSETQRNKGNFPGRFSGRQFSNSRSEMNVSTLELGDSALYLCASSLGSGNYEQYFGPGTRLTVT.

The chain carries TRBV30 and TRBJ2-7; tentative D call: TRBD2 (5 bases). Germline lookup yields CDR1 GTSNPN and CDR2 SVGIG (reference sequence). This CDR3 comprises 14 residues. Trimming pared 4 bases from V and 2 bases from J, leaving 15 bases between. The CDR3 spells CAWIPPGLPYEQYF. CDR3 DNA sequence: TGTGCCTGGATCCCCCCAGGACTGCCCTACGAGCAGTACTTC.

The rearrangement joins TRBV5-1 to TRBJ2-3; D is perhaps TRBD2 (9 bases). Germline loops: CDR1 SGHRS, CDR2 YFSETQ. The V end was cut by 1 base, the J end by 0 bases, with 18 bases between. CDR3 length equals 18 residues. Here the CDR3 reads CASSLTGGLAESTDTQYF. In nucleotides, the CDR3 is TGCGCCAGCAGCTTGACAGGGGGACTAGCAGAAAGCACAGATACGCAGTATTTT. Full variable domain (missing parts from reference TRBV5-1 and TRBJ2-3): KAGVTQTPRYLIKTRGQQVTLSCSPISGHRSVSWYQQTPGQGLQFLFEYFSETQRNKGNFPGRFSGRQFSNSRSEMNVSTLELGDSALYLCASSLTGGLAESTDTQYFGPGTRLTVL.